These 5 T cell receptor beta chains came from one sample sequenced in a study of technical replicates of blood from several donors (dated by TCRdb to 2016 to 2017). Library preparation was by the immunoSEQ multiplex PCR assay. TCRdb mirrors the immuneACCESS table, restricted to in-frame sequences. Some clones are absent from its copies; in checked studies, under half trace to an unresolved V gene, and the reason for the others is unknown. A total of 65,000 to 95,000 clones appear in this sample, just over 85% of them only once. The ten largest clones add up to approximately 5% of the sample. What was sequenced was PBMCs. The receptors shown here come from a human donor in good health. Some clones in this sample may be carry-over from other donors' samples.

The gene calls are TRBV6-1 and TRBJ1-1, with 7 bases matching TRBD1. Germline assignment: CDR1 MNHNS and CDR2 SASEGT. The CDR3 extends over 14 amino acids. Losses at the gene ends were 4 bases for V and 5 bases for J; bases not matched to a gene: 7. In DNA form, the CDR3 reads TGTGCCAGCAGTGTCGACAGGGTATCGACTGAAGCTTTCTTT. It specifies CASSVDRVSTEAFF.

This sequence joins TRBV2 and TRBJ2-3; 10 nucleotides align to TRBD2. Per the germline V gene, CDR1 is SNHLY and CDR2 is FYNNEI. J lost 3 bases, V lost 6 bases, and 6 bases had no gene match. CDR3 length: 15 amino acids. The CDR3, as DNA: TGTGCCAGCAGGGCTAGCGGGAGTGTTACAGATACGCAGTATTTT. It specifies CASRASGSVTDTQYF. Variable domain in full (rest from reference TRBV2 and TRBJ2-3): EPEVTQTPSHQVTQMGQEVILRCVPISNHLYFYWYRQILGQKVEFLVSFYNNEISEKSEIFDDQFSVERPDGSNFTLKIRSTKLEDSAMYFCASRASGSVTDTQYFGPGTRLTVL.

The gene calls are TRBV9 and TRBJ2-1, with 10 nucleotides matching TRBD1. The CDR3 consists of 15 residues. CDR1 is SGDLS and CDR2 is YYNGEE in the germline V gene. V lost 0 bases to trimming and J lost 6 bases; unmatched junction nucleotides: 3. The CDR3 nucleotides read TGTGCCAGCAGCGTAGCGGGACAGGGGCGCAATGAGCAGTTCTTC. Its translation is CASSVAGQGRNEQFF.

This chain joins TRBV6-1 and TRBJ2-7; 7 bases agree with TRBD1. This CDR3 region has 15 residues. With V trimmed by 7 bases and J by 2 bases, 11 bases remained unmatched. The germline V gene encodes CDR1 MNHNS and CDR2 SASEGT. The CDR3 coding sequence is TGTGCCAGCATCTTATCAGTAGGGACAGCCTACGAGCAGTACTTC. Its protein is CASILSVGTAYEQYF.

CDR3 amino acids: CSTNLYRDRGDTQYF. DNA of the CDR3: TGCAGCACAAACTTATACCGGGACAGGGGGGATACGCAGTATTTT. The rearrangement links TRBV29-1 to TRBJ2-3; TRBD1 agrees at 11 bases. The trim removed 8 bases at V and 6 bases at J, leaving 13 bases unmatched. Per the germline V gene, CDR1 is SQVTM and CDR2 is ANQGSEA. The CDR3 spans 15 residues.